Following are 9 T cell receptor beta chains from one sample sequenced in a study of regulatory T cells in long-lasting Graves disease. Building the TCR beta libraries relied on iRepertoire HTBI primers, and CDR3 regions underwent Arm-PCR. TCRdb fed the multiplex PCR reads into MiXCR, producing one record per CDR3 protein. The repertoire holds around 460,000 distinct CDR3 sequences, with about 14% as singletons. Noted time point: newly diagnosed GD, antithyroid drugs for less than 3 months. Researchers made the TCR library from RNA that was extracted from PBMCs. These data were likewise used in another study, on T cells in Graves' hyperthyroidism and ophthalmopathy.

The source material was peripheral blood mononuclear cells (PBMCs), sampled at new diagnosis, from a patient treated with antithyroid drugs. Receptor source: a woman aged 45-59 years with Graves disease.

The J gene is TRBJ2-1, the V gene TRBV4-1; 9 nucleotides line up with TRBD2. The CDR3 consists of 13 residues. J was trimmed by 9 bases and V by 7 bases; bases with no gene match: 7. Germline V gene data show CDR1 as MGHRA and CDR2 as YSYEKL. The CDR3 protein is CASKVAGVGEQFF. The CDR3 region has the DNA TGCGCCAGCAAGGTAGCGGGAGTGGGTGAGCAGTTCTTC.

This clonotype has at least ten counts. The chain links TRBV6-9 to TRBJ2-5; 7 bases are shared with TRBD1. The germline CDR1 and CDR2 sequences are MNHGY and SVAAGI. V lost 3 bases, J lost 4 bases, and 11 bases stayed unmatched. The CDR3 totals 16 residues. The CDR3 loop is CASSYTRDRDVETQYF. Here the CDR3 DNA reads TGTGCCAGCAGTTACACCCGGGACAGAGACGTAGAGACCCAGTACTTC.

The chain couples TRBV9 to TRBJ2-2, with 9 bases aligning to TRBD1. The CDR3 is 13 residues long. From germline, CDR1 is SGDLS and CDR2 YYNGEE. Germline trimming cut 7 bases from V and 4 bases from J; bases unmatched to any gene: 2. CDR3 DNA: TGTGCCAGCGCGGGACAGGGCACCGGGGAGCTGTTTTTT. Translating gives CASAGQGTGELFF.

This clonotype showed up just a few times. The chain combines TRBV10-3 with TRBJ2-2, with D unresolved. The CDR3 consists of 13 residues. From germline, CDR1 is ENHRY and CDR2 SYGVKD. Trimming removed 6 bases at V and 0 bases at J, with 5 bases between. DNA of the CDR3: TGTGCCATCAGAGGGACGAACACCGGGGAGCTGTTTTTT. This gives the protein CAIRGTNTGELFF.

The chain combines TRBV5-5 with TRBJ2-1; D is perhaps TRBD2 (5 bases). The CDR3 contains 13 residues. V dropped 4 bases and J dropped 10 bases, with 15 bases sitting between them. Germline assignment: CDR1 SGHKS and CDR2 YYEKEE (reference sequence). DNA of the CDR3: TGTGCCAGCAGCGTTGCCGGGATCCCGGAGCAGTTCTTC. It translates to CASSVAGIPEQFF.

The CDR3 protein is CASSIMGWDRVDTGELFF. The CDR3 DNA reads as TGTGCCAGTAGTATTATGGGATGGGACAGGGTTGACACCGGGGAGCTGTTTTTT. V and J are TRBV19 and TRBJ2-2; 9 positions agree with TRBD1. In germline, CDR1 is LNHDA, CDR2 SQIVND (reference sequence). Losses at the gene ends were 3 bases for V and 3 bases for J; bases not matched to a gene: 11. The CDR3 loop spans 18 amino acids.

This clonotype came up once. The junction departs from the called germline gene at one end, perhaps through a read error. This chain connects TRBV9 to TRBJ2-6; possibly TRBD1 for D (5 bases). There are 16 residues in the CDR3. Germline CDR1 and CDR2: SGDLS and YYNGEE. The CDR3 sequence is CASSVERDSGANALTF. Written as DNA, the CDR3 is TGTGCCAGCAGCGTAGAGAGAGACTCTGGGGCCAACGCCCTGACTTTC. Variable domain in full (rest from reference TRBV9 and TRBJ2-6): DSGVTQTPKHLITATGQRVTLRCSPRSGDLSVYWYQQSLDQGLQFLIQYYNGEERAKGNILERFSAQQFPDLHSELNLSSLELGDSALYFCASSVERDSGANALTFGAGSRLTVL.

V and J are TRBV18 and TRBJ2-7; TRBD1 aligns across 8 bases. V was pared by 1 base and J by 2 bases, with 7 bases of the junction left unmatched. The germline V gene encodes CDR1 KGHSH and CDR2 LQKENI. The CDR3 sequence is 16 residues long. The CDR3 nucleotides read TGTGCCAGCTCACCACTCCCAGGACAGGGAACCTACGAGCAGTACTTC. Residues: CASSPLPGQGTYEQYF.

This rearrangement joins TRBV7-9 to TRBJ1-3; the D gene is possibly TRBD1 (6 bases). The germline V and J ends were trimmed by 4 bases and 8 bases, with 21 bases remaining between them. Per germline, CDR1 SEHNR and CDR2 FQNEAQ (reference sequence). The CDR3 loop spans 16 amino acids. CDR3 nucleotide sequence: TGTGCCAGCAGCTCGTTCAGGTTATCGAGGGGGGACACCATATATTTT. This translates into CASSSFRLSRGDTIYF.